One T cell receptor beta chain is described in this entry. Its antigen is unknown. Every CD8+ subset sample held a few hundred thousand flow-sorted cells, done in triplicate. Naivety in CD8+ T cells corresponded to a CD45RO-CCR7+CD27+CD95- phenotype. The data are from a study of CXCR3-negative and CXCR3-positive naive CD8 T cells. Study overall: With about 1.5 +/- 0.3 million reads per library, the TRB reads numbered 110 million to 150 million in total.

The TRB libraries of cDNA were built by UMI-labeled 5' RACE. TCRdb processed the 5' RACE reads again and assigns one entry to each CDR3 protein, with no DNA. Its table records some 66,000 distinct CDR3 sequences. Looked up from germline, CDR1 is SEHNR and CDR2 is FQNEAQ (reference sequence). The CDR3 has 12 amino acids. Findings and limits, study-wide: More hydrophobic TRB CDR3s were found in CXCR3-positive naive cells than in CXCR3-negative naive cells.

This chain links TRBV7-9 with TRBJ2-7. The clonotype was recovered from a human donor in good health. Some clones in this sample may be carry-over from other donors' samples. Sequenced: naive CXCR3- CD8+ T cells from blood. The subset was: CD45RO-CCR7+CD27+CD95- naive CD8+ T cells lacking CXCR3 (TNR3-). CDR3 protein: CASSFDLFEQYF.